A single sample is the source of the 8 T cell receptor beta chains below, sequenced in a study of post-analysis software for immune sequencing data. Unique-molecular-identifier-tagged TCR beta cDNA libraries were used. TCRdb used MiXCR to reprocess the PCR reads, holding one entry per CDR3 protein. The sample consists of about 820,000 distinct CDR3 sequences, approximately 53% of them appearing once. Broader study findings: Higher frequency in patients than in controls was seen for roughly five TRBV segments, with TRBV5-6, TRBV5-1 and TRBV20-1 among them.

The antigens these receptors bind are not known. Sequenced sample: blood. The receptors were sampled from a girl aged 10-17 years with multiple sclerosis.

This clonotype was observed a few times. The J gene is TRBJ2-6, the V gene TRBV5-1, with TRBD1 as a possible D gene (5 bases). Germline V gives CDR1 SGHRS, CDR2 YFSETQ. Trimming cost V 4 bases and J 2 bases, with 10 bases left between them. The CDR3 runs 15 residues. CDR3 region: CASSGRAAGANVLTF. In nucleotides, the CDR3 is TGCGCCAGCAGCGGCAGGGCTGCTGGGGCCAACGTCCTGACTTTC.

The chain carries TRBV30 and TRBJ1-1; possible D gene TRBD1, 5 bases. This CDR3 comprises 15 residues. The ends were cut back, 0 bases at V and 4 bases at J, with 15 bases in the middle. Germline V gene lookup returns CDR1 GTSNPN and CDR2 SVGIG (reference sequence). The CDR3 bases are TGTGCCTGGAGTGTACGCAGGCCGGGGGGCACTGAAGCTTTCTTT. Its translation: CAWSVRRPGGTEAFF.

This clonotype came up a few times. The chain is built from TRBV9 and TRBJ2-7; 10 bases are shared with TRBD2. CDR1 SGDLS and CDR2 YYNGEE come from the germline V gene. CDR3 length: 13 amino acids. V shed 3 bases and J 6 bases; nucleotides not matched to a gene: 3. The CDR3 spells CASSARLAGEQYF. For the CDR3, the DNA is TGTGCCAGCAGCGCCCGACTAGCGGGCGAGCAGTACTTC.

The genes are TRBV20-1 and TRBJ1-1; D possibly corresponds to TRBD1 (6 bases). Trimming shortened V by 1 base and J by 3 bases, and 15 bases separated the two germline ends. This CDR3 has 15 amino acids. The germline V gene encodes CDR1 DFQATT and CDR2 SNEGSKA (reference sequence). The CDR3 DNA follows: TGCAGTGCTAGAGCCCTCGGGAGGGGGGACACTGAAGCTTTCTTT. It translates to CSARALGRGDTEAFF.

The gene calls are TRBV9 and TRBJ2-5; 13 positions agree with TRBD2. This CDR3 contains 14 residues. Per germline, CDR1 SGDLS and CDR2 YYNGEE. With 3 bases clipped from V and 11 bases from J, the junction kept 7 bases outside the gene matches. CDR3 protein: CASSAGLAGEEQYF. The CDR3 DNA sequence: TGTGCCAGCAGCGCCGGACTAGCGGGAGAGGAGCAGTACTTC.

This clonotype was detected only a few times. V and J are TRBV6-6 and TRBJ2-3; D is possibly TRBD1 or TRBD2 (5 bases each). Deletions cut 6 bases from V and 6 bases from J, with 16 bases between. Looked up from germline, CDR1 is MNHNY and CDR2 is SVGAGI (reference sequence). The CDR3 runs to 14 residues. CDR3 sequence: CASRLQVARDTQYF. In DNA, the CDR3 is TGTGCCAGCAGACTACAGGTAGCGAGGGATACGCAGTATTTT.

This clonotype appeared a few times. The chain carries TRBV5-1 and TRBJ2-4, with 10 bases identical to TRBD2. The CDR3 has 12 amino acids. Germline CDR1 SGHRS, CDR2 YFSETQ. V gave up 0 bases and J gave up 15 bases; unmatched junction bases: 3. The CDR3 coding sequence is TGCGCCAGCAGCTTGGATAGCGGGAGGCCGTACTTC. Its protein is CASSLDSGRPYF.

The chain couples TRBV20-1 to TRBJ2-1; D is unclear. Deletions cut 0 bases from V and 4 bases from J, with 4 bases between. In germline, CDR1 is DFQATT, CDR2 SNEGSKA (reference sequence). CDR3 size: 12 residues. The CDR3 loop is CSAREQYNEQFF. The CDR3 DNA follows: TGCAGTGCTAGAGAACAGTACAATGAGCAGTTCTTC.